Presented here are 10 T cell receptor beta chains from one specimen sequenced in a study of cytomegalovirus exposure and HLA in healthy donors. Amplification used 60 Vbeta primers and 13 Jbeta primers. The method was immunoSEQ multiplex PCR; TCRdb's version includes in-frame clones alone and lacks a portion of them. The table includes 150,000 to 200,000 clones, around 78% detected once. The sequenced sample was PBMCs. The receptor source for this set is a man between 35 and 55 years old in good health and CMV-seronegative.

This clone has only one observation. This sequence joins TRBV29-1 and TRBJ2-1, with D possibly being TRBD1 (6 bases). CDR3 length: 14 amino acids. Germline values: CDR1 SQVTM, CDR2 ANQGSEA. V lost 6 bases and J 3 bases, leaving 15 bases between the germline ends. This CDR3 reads CSVKNRDVYNEQFF. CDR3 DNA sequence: TGCAGCGTGAAAAACAGGGATGTCTACAATGAGCAGTTCTTC.

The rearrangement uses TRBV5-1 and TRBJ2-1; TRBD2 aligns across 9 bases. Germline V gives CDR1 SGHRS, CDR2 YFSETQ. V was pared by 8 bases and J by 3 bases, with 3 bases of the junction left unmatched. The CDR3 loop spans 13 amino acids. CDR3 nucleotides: TGCGCCAGTGGGACTAGCCACTACAATGAGCAGTTCTTC. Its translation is CASGTSHYNEQFF.

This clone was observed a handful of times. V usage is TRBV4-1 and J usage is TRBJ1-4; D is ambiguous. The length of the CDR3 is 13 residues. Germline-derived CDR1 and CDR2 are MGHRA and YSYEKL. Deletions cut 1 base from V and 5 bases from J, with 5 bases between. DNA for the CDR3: TGCGCCAGCAGCCAAGTCAGGAATGAAAAACTGTTTTTT. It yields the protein CASSQVRNEKLFF.

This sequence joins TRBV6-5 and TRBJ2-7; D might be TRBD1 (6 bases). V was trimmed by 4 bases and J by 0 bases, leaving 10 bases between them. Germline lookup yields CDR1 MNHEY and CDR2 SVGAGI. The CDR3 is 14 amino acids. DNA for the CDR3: TGTGCCAGCAGTTTGAGACAGGACTCCTACGAGCAGTACTTC. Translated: CASSLRQDSYEQYF.

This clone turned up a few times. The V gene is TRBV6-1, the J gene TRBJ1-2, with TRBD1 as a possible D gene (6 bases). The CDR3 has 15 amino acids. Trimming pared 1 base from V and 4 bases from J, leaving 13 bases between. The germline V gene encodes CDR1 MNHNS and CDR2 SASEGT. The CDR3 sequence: CASSEVGAGIYGYTF. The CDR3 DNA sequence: TGTGCCAGCAGTGAAGTGGGGGCAGGGATCTATGGCTACACCTTC.

As DNA, the CDR3 is TGTGCCAGCAGGGGACAGGGTCCTATTTCCGAGCAGTACTTC. This translates into CASRGQGPISEQYF. The chain is built from TRBV25-1 and TRBJ2-7; TRBD1 matches at 9 bases. Germline CDR1 reads MGHDK; CDR2 reads SYGVNS. With 6 bases clipped from V and 6 bases from J, the junction kept 9 bases outside the gene matches. The CDR3 totals 14 residues.

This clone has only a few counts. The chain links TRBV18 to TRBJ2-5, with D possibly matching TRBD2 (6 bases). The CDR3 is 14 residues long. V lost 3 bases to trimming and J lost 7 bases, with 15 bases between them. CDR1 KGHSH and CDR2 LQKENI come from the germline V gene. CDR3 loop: CASSPASKEGTQYF. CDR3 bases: TGTGCCAGCTCACCGGCGTCCAAGGAGGGGACCCAGTACTTC.

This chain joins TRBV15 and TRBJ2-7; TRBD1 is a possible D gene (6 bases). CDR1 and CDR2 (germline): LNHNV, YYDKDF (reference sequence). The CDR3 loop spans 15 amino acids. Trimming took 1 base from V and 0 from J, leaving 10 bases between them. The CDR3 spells CATSRGQGYSYEQYV. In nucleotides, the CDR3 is TGTGCCACCAGCAGAGGCCAGGGGTACTCCTACGAGCAGTACGTC.

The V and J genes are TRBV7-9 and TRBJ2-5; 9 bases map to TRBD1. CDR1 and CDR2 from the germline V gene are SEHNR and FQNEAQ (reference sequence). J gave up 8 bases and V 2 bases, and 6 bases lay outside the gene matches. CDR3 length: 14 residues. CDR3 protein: CASSLLRDRVTQYF. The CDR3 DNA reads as TGTGCCAGCAGCTTATTAAGGGACAGGGTAACCCAGTACTTC.

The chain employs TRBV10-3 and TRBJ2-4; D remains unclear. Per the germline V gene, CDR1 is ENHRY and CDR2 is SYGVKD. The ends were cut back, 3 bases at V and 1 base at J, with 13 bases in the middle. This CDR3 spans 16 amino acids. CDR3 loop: CAISDPRYVAKNIQYF. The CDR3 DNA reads TGTGCCATCAGTGACCCTAGGTATGTGGCCAAAAACATTCAGTACTTC.